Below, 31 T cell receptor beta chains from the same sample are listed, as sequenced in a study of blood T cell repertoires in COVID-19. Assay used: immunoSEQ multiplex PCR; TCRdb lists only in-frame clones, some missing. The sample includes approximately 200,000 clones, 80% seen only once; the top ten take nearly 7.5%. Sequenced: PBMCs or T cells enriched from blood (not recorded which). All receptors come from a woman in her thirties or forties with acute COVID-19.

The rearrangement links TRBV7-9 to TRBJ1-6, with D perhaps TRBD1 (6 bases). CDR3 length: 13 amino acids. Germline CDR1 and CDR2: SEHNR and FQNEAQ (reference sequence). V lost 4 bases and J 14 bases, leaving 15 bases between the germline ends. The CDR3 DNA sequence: TGTGCCAGCAGCTCCGGACAGTTCGCGTCCCTCCACTTT. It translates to CASSSGQFASLHF.

In nucleotides, the CDR3 is TGTGCCAGCAGCATCGGGACTAGCGGGACCTACGAGCAGTACTTC. This translates into CASSIGTSGTYEQYF. V and J are TRBV9 and TRBJ2-7; TRBD2 agrees at 13 bases. This CDR3 is 15 amino acids long. Germline-derived CDR1 and CDR2 are SGDLS and YYNGEE. Germline trimming cut 4 bases from V and 2 bases from J; bases unmatched to any gene: 3.

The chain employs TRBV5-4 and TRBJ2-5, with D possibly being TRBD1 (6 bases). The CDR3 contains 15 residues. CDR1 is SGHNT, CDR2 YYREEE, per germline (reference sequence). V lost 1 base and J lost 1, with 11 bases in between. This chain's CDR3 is CASSLSTGFQETQYF. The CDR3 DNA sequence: TGTGCCAGCAGCTTGTCGACAGGTTTCCAAGAGACCCAGTACTTC. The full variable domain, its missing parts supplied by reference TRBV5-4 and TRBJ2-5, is ETGVTQSPTHLIKTRGQQVTLRCSSQSGHNTVSWYQQALGQGPQFIFQYYREEENGRGNFPPRFSGLQFPNYSSELNVNALELDDSALYLCASSLSTGFQETQYFGPGTRLLVL.

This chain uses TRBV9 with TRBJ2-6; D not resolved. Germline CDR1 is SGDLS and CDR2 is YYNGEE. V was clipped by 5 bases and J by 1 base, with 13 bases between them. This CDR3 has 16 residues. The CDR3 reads CASSGPSTSGANVLTF. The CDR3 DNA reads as TGTGCCAGCAGTGGTCCTTCGACATCTGGGGCCAACGTCCTGACTTTC. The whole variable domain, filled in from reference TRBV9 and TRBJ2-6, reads DSGVTQTPKHLITATGQRVTLRCSPRSGDLSVYWYQQSLDQGLQFLIQYYNGEERAKGNILERFSAQQFPDLHSELNLSSLELGDSALYFCASSGPSTSGANVLTFGAGSRLTVL.

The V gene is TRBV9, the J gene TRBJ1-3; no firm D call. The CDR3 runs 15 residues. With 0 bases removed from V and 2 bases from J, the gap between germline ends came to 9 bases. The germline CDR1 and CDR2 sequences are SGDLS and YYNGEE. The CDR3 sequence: CASSVDSAAGNTIYF. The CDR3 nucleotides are TGTGCCAGCAGCGTAGATAGCGCGGCTGGAAACACCATATATTTT.

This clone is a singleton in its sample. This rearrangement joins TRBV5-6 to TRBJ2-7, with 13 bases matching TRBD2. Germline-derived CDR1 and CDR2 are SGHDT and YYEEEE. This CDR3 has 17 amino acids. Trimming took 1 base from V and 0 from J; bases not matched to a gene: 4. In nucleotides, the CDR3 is TGTGCCAGCAGCTTGAGGACTAGCGGGGGAAGCTCCTACGAGCAGTACTTC. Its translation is CASSLRTSGGSSYEQYF.

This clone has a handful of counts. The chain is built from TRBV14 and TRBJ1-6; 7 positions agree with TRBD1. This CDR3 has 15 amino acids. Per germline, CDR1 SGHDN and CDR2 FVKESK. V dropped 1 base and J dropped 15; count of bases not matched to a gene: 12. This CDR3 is CASSQGGQIIELLHF. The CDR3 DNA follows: TGTGCCAGCAGCCAAGGGGGACAGATAATCGAACTCCTCCACTTT.

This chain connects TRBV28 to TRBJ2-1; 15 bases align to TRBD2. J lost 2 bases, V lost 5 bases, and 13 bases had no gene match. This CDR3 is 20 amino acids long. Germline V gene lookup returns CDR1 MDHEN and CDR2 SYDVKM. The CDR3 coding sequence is TGTGCCAGCAGTCCTATGCCCGGGACTAGCGGGAGGTGGGCCTACAATGAGCAGTTCTTC. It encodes CASSPMPGTSGRWAYNEQFF.

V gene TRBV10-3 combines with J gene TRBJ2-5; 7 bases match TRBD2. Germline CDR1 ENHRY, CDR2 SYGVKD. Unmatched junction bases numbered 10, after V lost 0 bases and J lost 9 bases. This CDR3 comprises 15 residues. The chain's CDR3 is CAISESLVGGKAQYF. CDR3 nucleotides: TGTGCCATCAGTGAGTCACTAGTCGGGGGGAAGGCCCAGTACTTC.

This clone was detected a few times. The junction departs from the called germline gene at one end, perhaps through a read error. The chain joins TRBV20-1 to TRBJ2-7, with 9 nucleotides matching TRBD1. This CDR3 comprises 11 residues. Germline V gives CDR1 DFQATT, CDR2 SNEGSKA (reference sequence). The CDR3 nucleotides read TGCAGTGCTAGCGCCCGGGACAGGGAGGACTTC. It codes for CSASARDREDF.

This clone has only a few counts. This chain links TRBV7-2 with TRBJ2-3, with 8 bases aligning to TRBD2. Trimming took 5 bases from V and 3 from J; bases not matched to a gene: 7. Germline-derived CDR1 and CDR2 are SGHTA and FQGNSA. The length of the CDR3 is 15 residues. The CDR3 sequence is CASSILAVDTDTQYF. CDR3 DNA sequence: TGTGCCAGCAGCATACTAGCGGTGGATACAGATACGCAGTATTTT.

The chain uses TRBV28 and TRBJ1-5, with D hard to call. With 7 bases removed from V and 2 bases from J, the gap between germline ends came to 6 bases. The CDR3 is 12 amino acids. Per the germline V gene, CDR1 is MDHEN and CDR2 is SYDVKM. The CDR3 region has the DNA TGTGCCAGCACCCAGGGCAATCAGCCCCAGCATTTT. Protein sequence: CASTQGNQPQHF.

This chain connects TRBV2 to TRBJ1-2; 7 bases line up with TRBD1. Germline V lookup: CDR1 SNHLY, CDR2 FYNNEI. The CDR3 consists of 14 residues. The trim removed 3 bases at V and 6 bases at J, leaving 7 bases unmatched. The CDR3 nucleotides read TGTGCCAGCAGTGAGAGGCGAACAGGGGATGGCTACACCTTC. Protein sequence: CASSERRTGDGYTF.

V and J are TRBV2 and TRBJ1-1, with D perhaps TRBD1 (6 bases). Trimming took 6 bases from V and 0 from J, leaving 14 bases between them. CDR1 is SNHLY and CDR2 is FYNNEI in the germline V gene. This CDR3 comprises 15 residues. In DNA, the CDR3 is TGTGCCAGCAGGGAGGAAGGGGGAGTGAACACTGAAGCTTTCTTT. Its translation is CASREEGGVNTEAFF.

CDR3 region: CASRRGANIQYF. CDR3 in DNA: TGTGCCAGCAGGCGGGGAGCAAACATTCAGTACTTC. The V call is TRBV7-2, the J call TRBJ2-4; D might be TRBD2 (6 bases). The V end lost 6 bases, the J end lost 6 bases, and 9 bases lay between the germline ends. The CDR3 runs 12 residues. Germline lookup yields CDR1 SGHTA and CDR2 FQGNSA.

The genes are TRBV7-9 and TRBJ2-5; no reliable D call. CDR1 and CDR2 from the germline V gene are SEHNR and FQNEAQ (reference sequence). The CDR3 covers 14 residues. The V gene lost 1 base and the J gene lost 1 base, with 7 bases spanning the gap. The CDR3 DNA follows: TGTGCCAGCAGCTTAGATGGCAGCCAAGAGACCCAGTACTTC. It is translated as CASSLDGSQETQYF.

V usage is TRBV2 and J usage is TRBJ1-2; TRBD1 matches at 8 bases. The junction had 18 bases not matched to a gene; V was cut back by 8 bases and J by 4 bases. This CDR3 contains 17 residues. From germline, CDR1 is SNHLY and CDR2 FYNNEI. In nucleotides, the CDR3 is TGTGCCAGCCGAACCTCTACCCTAAGGACAGGGACCTATGGCTACACCTTC. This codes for CASRTSTLRTGTYGYTF.

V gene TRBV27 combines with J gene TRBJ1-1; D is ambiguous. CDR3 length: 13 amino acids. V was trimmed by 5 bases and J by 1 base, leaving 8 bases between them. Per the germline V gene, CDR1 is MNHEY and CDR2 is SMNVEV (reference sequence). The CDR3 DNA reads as TGTGCCAGCAGTCTACAGACGAACACTGAAGCTTTCTTT. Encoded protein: CASSLQTNTEAFF.

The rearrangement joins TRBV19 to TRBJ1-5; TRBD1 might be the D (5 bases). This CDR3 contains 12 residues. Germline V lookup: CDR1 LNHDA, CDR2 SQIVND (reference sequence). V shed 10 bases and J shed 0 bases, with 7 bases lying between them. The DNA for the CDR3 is TGTGCCACAGGGTATAGCAATCAGCCCCAGCATTTT. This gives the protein CATGYSNQPQHF. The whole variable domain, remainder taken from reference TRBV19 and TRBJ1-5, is DGGITQSPKYLFRKEGQNVTLSCEQNLNHDAMYWYRQDPGQGLRLIYYSQIVNDFQKGDIAEGYSVSREKKESFPLTVTSAQKNPTAFYLCATGYSNQPQHFGDGTRLSIL.

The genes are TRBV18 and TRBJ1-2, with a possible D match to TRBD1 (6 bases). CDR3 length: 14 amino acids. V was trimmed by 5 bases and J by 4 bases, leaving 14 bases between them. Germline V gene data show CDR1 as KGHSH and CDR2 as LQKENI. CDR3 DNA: TGTGCCAGCTCAGATCTGACAGGATCCTATGGCTACACCTTC. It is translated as CASSDLTGSYGYTF. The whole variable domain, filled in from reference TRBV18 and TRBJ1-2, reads NAGVMQNPRHLVRRRGQEARLRCSPMKGHSHVYWYRQLPEEGLKFMVYLQKENIIDESGMPKERFSAEFPKEGPSILRIQQVVRGDSAAYFCASSDLTGSYGYTFGSGTRLTVV.

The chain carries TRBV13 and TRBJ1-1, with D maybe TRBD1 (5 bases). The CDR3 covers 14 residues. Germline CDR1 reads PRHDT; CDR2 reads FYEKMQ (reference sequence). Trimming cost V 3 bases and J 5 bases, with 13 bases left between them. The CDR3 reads CASSFREVGTEAFF. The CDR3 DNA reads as TGTGCCAGCAGCTTCAGGGAGGTAGGGACTGAAGCTTTCTTT.

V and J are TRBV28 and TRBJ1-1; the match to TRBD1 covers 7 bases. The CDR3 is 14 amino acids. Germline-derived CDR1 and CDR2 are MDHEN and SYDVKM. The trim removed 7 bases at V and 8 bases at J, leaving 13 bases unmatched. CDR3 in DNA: TGTGCCAGCACCCCGGACAGGACGGCGGTCGAAGCTTTCTTT. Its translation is CASTPDRTAVEAFF.

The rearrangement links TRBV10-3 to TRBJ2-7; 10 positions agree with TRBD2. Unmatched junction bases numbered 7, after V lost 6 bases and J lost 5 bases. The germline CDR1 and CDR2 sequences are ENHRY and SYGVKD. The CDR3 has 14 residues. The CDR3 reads CAIRRTSGTDEQYF. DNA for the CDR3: TGTGCCATCAGGCGGACTAGCGGTACAGACGAGCAGTACTTC.

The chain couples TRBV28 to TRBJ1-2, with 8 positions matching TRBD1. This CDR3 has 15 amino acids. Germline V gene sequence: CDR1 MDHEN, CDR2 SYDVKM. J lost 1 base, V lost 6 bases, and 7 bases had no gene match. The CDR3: CASRRTGNFNYGYTF. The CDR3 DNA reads TGTGCCAGCAGGCGGACAGGGAATTTTAACTATGGCTACACCTTC.

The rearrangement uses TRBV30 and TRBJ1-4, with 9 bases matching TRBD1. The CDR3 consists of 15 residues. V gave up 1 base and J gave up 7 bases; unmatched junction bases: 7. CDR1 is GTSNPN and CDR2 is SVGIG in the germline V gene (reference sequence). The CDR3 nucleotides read TGTGCCTGGAGTGGGACAGGGGTATGGGGTGAAAAACTGTTTTTT. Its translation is CAWSGTGVWGEKLFF.

CDR3: CASSRPGLASNQPQHF. The CDR3 DNA reads TGTGCCAGCAGCCGACCAGGGTTGGCTAGCAATCAGCCCCAGCATTTT. V gene TRBV6-2 or TRBV6-3 combines with J gene TRBJ1-5; D might be TRBD1 (5 bases). V shed 6 bases and J shed 0 bases, with 15 bases lying between them. Germline values: CDR1 MNHEY, CDR2 SVGEGT. This CDR3 is 16 amino acids long.

CDR3 DNA: TGCGCCAGCAGTCAACTGGGGCTACCGAACACCGGGGAGCTGTTTTTT. This translates into CASSQLGLPNTGELFF. The rearrangement uses TRBV10-1 and TRBJ2-2, with D possibly being TRBD1 (5 bases). Germline values: CDR1 WNHNN, CDR2 SYGVQD (reference sequence). The CDR3 is made up of 16 amino acids. The V end lost 5 bases, the J end lost 0 bases, and 13 bases lay between the germline ends.

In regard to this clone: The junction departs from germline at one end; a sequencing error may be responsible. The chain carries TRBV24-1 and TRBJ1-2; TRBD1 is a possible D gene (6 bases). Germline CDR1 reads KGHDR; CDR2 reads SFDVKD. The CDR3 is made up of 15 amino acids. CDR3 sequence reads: CATSAPGQPIDGYIF. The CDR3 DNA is TGTGCCACCAGTGCCCCCGGACAGCCCATTGATGGCTACATCTTC.

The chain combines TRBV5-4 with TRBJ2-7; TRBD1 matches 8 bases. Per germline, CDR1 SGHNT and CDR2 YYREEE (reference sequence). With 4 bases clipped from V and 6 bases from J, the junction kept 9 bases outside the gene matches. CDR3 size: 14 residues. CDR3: CASSRKDRAVEQYF. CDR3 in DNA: TGTGCCAGCAGCAGGAAGGACAGGGCTGTCGAGCAGTACTTC.

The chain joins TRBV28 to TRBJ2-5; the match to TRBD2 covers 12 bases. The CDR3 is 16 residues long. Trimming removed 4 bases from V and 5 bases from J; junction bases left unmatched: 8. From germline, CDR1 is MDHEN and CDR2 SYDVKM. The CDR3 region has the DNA TGTGCCAGCAGTTCGACTAGCGGGAGAAATTGGGAGACCCAGTACTTC. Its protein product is CASSSTSGRNWETQYF. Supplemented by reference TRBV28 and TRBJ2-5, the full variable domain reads DVKVTQSSRYLVKRTGEKVFLECVQDMDHENMFWYRQDPGLGLRLIYFSYDVKMKEKGDIPEGYSVSREKKERFSLILESASTNQTSMYLCASSSTSGRNWETQYFGPGTRLLVL.

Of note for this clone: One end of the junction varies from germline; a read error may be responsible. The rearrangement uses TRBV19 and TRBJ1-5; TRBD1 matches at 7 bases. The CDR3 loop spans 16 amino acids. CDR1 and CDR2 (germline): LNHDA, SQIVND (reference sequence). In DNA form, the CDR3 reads TGTGCCAGCAGTACCGCCGCAGGGGGTTTCAATCAGCCCCAGCATTTT. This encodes CASSTAAGGFNQPQHF.